This TCR beta chain is drawn from a study of blood T cell repertoires in COVID-19. Study background: Researchers got acute and convalescent COVID-19 samples from the United States, Italy and Spain. T cells, B-cell-depleted T cells, or PBMCs provided the cDNA or gDNA that served as material.

The authors' processing: Counts of nucleated cells, estimated from reference gene primer amplification, were obtained. The protocol was immunoSEQ multiplex PCR, while the TCRdb copy is restricted to in-frame clones and leaves out a portion. The DNA was the basis for D and trimming; V, J and clone size are from that table. Of 55,000 to 70,000 clones listed, 80% to 95% are singletons. Germline loops: CDR1 MNHEY, CDR2 SVGEGT. V lost 0 bases to trimming and J lost 6 bases, with 15 bases between them. This CDR3 comprises 15 residues. The sample was peripheral blood. This clonotype was sampled from a man in his 60s with acute or convalescent COVID-19. This chain joins TRBV6-2 or TRBV6-3 and TRBJ2-7; possible D gene TRBD1, 5 bases. The CDR3 DNA reads as TGTGCCAGCAGTTACTCAGCAGGGCGCATGGTCGAGCAGTACTTC. It is translated as CASSYSAGRMVEQYF.